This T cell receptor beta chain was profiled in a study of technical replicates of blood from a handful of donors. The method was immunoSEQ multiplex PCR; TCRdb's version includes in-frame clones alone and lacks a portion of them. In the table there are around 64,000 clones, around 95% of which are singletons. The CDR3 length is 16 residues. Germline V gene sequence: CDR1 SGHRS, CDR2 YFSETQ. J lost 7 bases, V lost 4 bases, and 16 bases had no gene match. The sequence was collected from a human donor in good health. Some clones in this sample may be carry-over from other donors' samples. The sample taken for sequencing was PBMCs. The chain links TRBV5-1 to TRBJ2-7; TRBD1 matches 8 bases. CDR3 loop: CASSRNGQGAPREQYF. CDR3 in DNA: TGCGCCAGCAGCCGCAATGGCCAGGGGGCTCCCCGGGAGCAGTACTTC.